The 12 T cell receptor beta chains in this list originate from one sample, sequenced in a study of control samples from healthy donors and cancer patients. Sequenced by immunoSEQ multiplex PCR; TCRdb stores in-frame clones only, minus some. The table shows 150,000 to 160,000 clones, with around 96% occurring only once. The specimen was blood. All receptors derive from a middle-aged man in good health.

The J gene is TRBJ1-5, the V gene TRBV28, with D hard to call. Germline lookup yields CDR1 MDHEN and CDR2 SYDVKM. Deletions cut 7 bases from V and 0 bases from J, with 13 bases between. This CDR3 has 15 residues. The CDR3 here is CASTGFEGSNQPQHF. The CDR3 DNA sequence: TGTGCCAGCACCGGGTTTGAGGGTAGCAATCAGCCCCAGCATTTT.

On this clone itself: Different DNA sequences within this sample yield the same CDR3. This chain links TRBV7-8 with TRBJ1-1, with D possibly matching TRBD1 (5 bases). The germline gives CDR1 SGHVS, CDR2 FQNEAQ. V lost 3 bases to trimming and J lost 1 base, with 6 bases between them. This CDR3 region has 13 residues. CDR3 bases: TGTGCCAGCAGCTTGGGGCAGAACACTGAAGCTTTCTTT. The encoded protein is CASSLGQNTEAFF. The entire variable domain, with the rest obtained from reference TRBV7-8 and TRBJ1-1, is as follows: GAGVSQSPRYKVAKRGQDVALRCDPISGHVSLFWYQQALGQGPEFLTYFQNEAQLDKSGLPSDRFFAERPEGSVSTLKIQRTQQEDSAVYLCASSLGQNTEAFFGQGTRLTVV.

V and J are TRBV6-1 and TRBJ1-2; D may be TRBD1 (5 bases). Trimming cost V 1 base and J 1 base, with 19 bases left between them. From germline, CDR1 is MNHNS and CDR2 SASEGT. CDR3 length: 18 residues. In DNA, the CDR3 is TGTGCCAGCAGTGAAGGGTATCGGAGGGGTTTAGGTAACTATGGCTACACCTTC. Protein: CASSEGYRRGLGNYGYTF.

The rearrangement joins TRBV30 to TRBJ1-4; 7 bases are shared with TRBD1. V was clipped by 0 bases and J by 5 bases; unmatched bases: 3. This CDR3 contains 14 residues. Germline lookup yields CDR1 GTSNPN and CDR2 SVGIG (reference sequence). The DNA for the CDR3 is TGTGCCTGGAGTGTGGCAGGGGGGAATGAAAAACTGTTTTTT. Translation: CAWSVAGGNEKLFF.

Comment on this clone: One end of the junction is discordant with germline, which a read error may explain. The J gene is TRBJ1-1, the V gene TRBV3-1 (or the pseudogene TRBV3-2); 8 bases map to TRBD1. The CDR3 is 16 residues long. Germline V gene lookup returns CDR1 LGHDT and CDR2 YNNKEL (reference sequence). CDR3 in DNA: TGTGCCAGCAGCTTCCGGACAGGGAGGATGAATACTGAAGCTTTCTTT. This codes for CASSFRTGRMNTEAFF.

The rearrangement links TRBV4-1 to TRBJ2-1, with D unresolved. The germline gives CDR1 MGHRA, CDR2 YSYEKL. V shed 8 bases and J shed 2 bases, with 7 bases lying between them. The CDR3 runs to 12 residues. CDR3 residues: CASGQAYNEQFF. CDR3 nucleotides: TGCGCCAGCGGGCAAGCCTACAATGAGCAGTTCTTC.

The chain recombines TRBV5-1 with TRBJ2-7; D is possibly TRBD1 (6 bases). The CDR3 has 16 residues. V was clipped by 3 bases and J by 6 bases, with 22 bases between them. CDR1 and CDR2 (germline): SGHRS, YFSETQ. The chain's CDR3 is CASSYLTGSGFGEQYF. DNA for the CDR3: TGCGCCAGCAGCTACCTGACAGGCTCGGGGTTTGGCGAGCAGTACTTC. Drawing the rest from reference TRBV5-1 and TRBJ2-7, the complete variable domain is KAGVTQTPRYLIKTRGQQVTLSCSPISGHRSVSWYQQTPGQGLQFLFEYFSETQRNKGNFPGRFSGRQFSNSRSEMNVSTLELGDSALYLCASSYLTGSGFGEQYFGPGTRLTVT.

The chain couples TRBV12-3 or TRBV12-4 to TRBJ1-5, with D possibly being TRBD1 (6 bases). The CDR3 runs to 12 residues. The V end lost 5 bases, the J end lost 7 bases, and 9 bases lay between the germline ends. The CDR3 DNA reads as TGTGCCAGCAGTGACAGGTACCAGCCCCAGCATTTT. It translates to CASSDRYQPQHF.

The chain is built from TRBV18 and TRBJ2-3; tentative D call: TRBD2 (5 bases). V lost 3 bases to trimming and J lost 6 bases, with 7 bases between them. The CDR3 sequence is 12 residues long. Looked up from germline, CDR1 is KGHSH and CDR2 is LQKENI. CDR3 in DNA: TGTGCCAGCTCACCCTCGGGGGATACGCAGTATTTT. Its translation: CASSPSGDTQYF.

CDR3 bases: TGTGCCACCAGCCCCGACAGGATAAACTATGGCTACACCTTC. The encoded protein is CATSPDRINYGYTF. The chain combines TRBV24-1 with TRBJ1-2, with D perhaps TRBD1 (6 bases). This CDR3 has 14 amino acids. Germline V CDR1 and CDR2: KGHDR, SFDVKD. V was clipped by 7 bases and J by 2 bases, with 13 bases between them.

As regards this clone: This same CDR3 is encoded by further DNA sequences in the sample. The V gene is TRBV5-1, the J gene TRBJ2-7; D unclear. Per the germline V gene, CDR1 is SGHRS and CDR2 is YFSETQ. CDR3 length: 13 residues. Trimming took 3 bases from V and 1 from J, leaving 8 bases between them. CDR3 sequence reads: CASSSGPSYEQYF. The CDR3 DNA is TGCGCCAGCAGCTCCGGGCCGTCCTACGAGCAGTACTTC. The entire variable domain, with the rest obtained from reference TRBV5-1 and TRBJ2-7, is as follows: KAGVTQTPRYLIKTRGQQVTLSCSPISGHRSVSWYQQTPGQGLQFLFEYFSETQRNKGNFPGRFSGRQFSNSRSEMNVSTLELGDSALYLCASSSGPSYEQYFGPGTRLTVT.

This chain joins TRBV25-1 and TRBJ1-1, with D uncertain. The CDR3 is 16 residues long. The V gene's germline CDR1 is MGHDK and CDR2 SYGVNS. Trimming took 11 bases from V and 3 from J, leaving 25 bases between them. For the CDR3, the DNA is TGTGCCGGCACGACCATAAAAGGCAGATCTTACACTGAAGCTTTCTTT. It specifies CAGTTIKGRSYTEAFF.